This is a list of T cell receptor beta chains from one sample in a study of shared clonotypes between healthy human individuals. Repertoires were generated with immunoSEQ multiplex PCR, while TCRdb's copy carries only in-frame clones and drops some. The table shows roughly 1.4 million clones, with 98% to 99% occurring only once. The specimen was naive CD4+ T cells sorted from blood. The receptor set was obtained from a man aged 25-40 years in good health. Each CDR3 is given with its conserved first and last residue. A D gene is named only where the DNA matches it firmly.

CDR3	V	J	D
CASSVAQGADGYTF	TRBV9	TRBJ1-2	TRBD1
CASSSWGGRTGDYGYTF	TRBV11-2	TRBJ1-2	TRBD1
CASSRSGADGYTF	TRBV11-2	TRBJ1-2	-
CASKEAGVSYNEQFF	TRBV5-1	TRBJ2-1	TRBD2
CASSLGVAAVEQFF	TRBV5-1	TRBJ2-1	-
CASSPSGRVGNEQFF	TRBV4-2	TRBJ2-1	TRBD2
CASSVAQALRQPQHF	TRBV6-1	TRBJ1-5	-
CASRKLQGPGNTIYF	TRBV6-6	TRBJ1-3	-
CASSFRGGATGELFF	TRBV28	TRBJ2-2	TRBD1
CASSEQGSTDTQYF	TRBV6-4	TRBJ2-3	-
CASSLARARSSGNTIYF	TRBV13	TRBJ1-3	-
CASSLGSLGVYEQYF	TRBV5-1	TRBJ2-7	-
CASSYPGQGKDEQYF	TRBV5-5	TRBJ2-7	TRBD1
CSVAGRASYGYTF	TRBV29-1	TRBJ1-2	-
CASSHPTSGSNEQFF	TRBV23-1	TRBJ2-1	TRBD2
CAWSRGQSGYTF	TRBV30	TRBJ1-2	TRBD1
CASSYLTGINYGYTF	TRBV6-5	TRBJ1-2	-
CATSRVLSGQGMDTEAFF	TRBV15	TRBJ1-1	-
CASSNILAGDTDTQYF	TRBV6-6	TRBJ2-3	TRBD2
CASSLRTSGVQPYEQYF	TRBV11-2	TRBJ2-7	TRBD2
CASSQLGAYEQYF	TRBV14	TRBJ2-7	-
CASRFRDRNEKLFF	TRBV28	TRBJ1-4	TRBD1
CSAREGDGYTF	TRBV20-1	TRBJ1-2	-
CASSLSMVAGLWEQFF	TRBV27	TRBJ2-1	TRBD2
CASIKSRGGPYNEQFF	TRBV7-9	TRBJ2-1	TRBD2
CASSPRGGPATNEKLFF	TRBV18	TRBJ1-4	-
CASRPRRGSEFF	TRBV6-5	TRBJ2-1	-
CAWSVRSYEQYF	TRBV30	TRBJ2-7	-
CASSLELGTEAFF	TRBV11-3	TRBJ1-1	-
CASSVGPENTGELFF	TRBV9	TRBJ2-2	-
CASSPQQGNEQFF	TRBV5-1	TRBJ2-1	-
CASSQDRSYEQYF	TRBV18	TRBJ2-7	-
CATSSVGGPSDYGYTF	TRBV15	TRBJ1-2	-
CASSLALHLAGNTDTQYF	TRBV11-2	TRBJ2-3	TRBD2
CASSRLASSSTDTQYF	TRBV6-4	TRBJ2-3	TRBD2
CASSAPSGRALATNEKLFF	TRBV2	TRBJ1-4	-
CASSLAARGDTQYF	TRBV7-2	TRBJ2-3	-
CSVESGLYEQYF	TRBV29-1	TRBJ2-7	-
CASSERDSGTYEQYF	TRBV7-8	TRBJ2-7	TRBD1
CASSLAVSGRISGEQYF	TRBV7-6	TRBJ2-7	TRBD2
CASSLVGQTNYGYTF	TRBV7-8	TRBJ1-2	TRBD1
CASRTMAGVGNEQFF	TRBV7-9	TRBJ2-1	TRBD2
CASSRGESSYNEQFF	TRBV5-4	TRBJ2-1	-
CASSRTRAASSYEQYF	TRBV7-2	TRBJ2-7	-
CASSVVVSGETQYF	TRBV9	TRBJ2-5	-
CASSQVRGPGLAGVADLYEQYF	TRBV4-3	TRBJ2-7	TRBD2
CASTRAVGNIQYF	TRBV6-5	TRBJ2-4	-
CASSGREFRNEQFF	TRBV2	TRBJ2-1	TRBD2
CASRSVNEQFF	TRBV19	TRBJ2-1	-
CASHRGSYEQYF	TRBV30	TRBJ2-7	TRBD1
CASSPPSSYEQYF	TRBV18	TRBJ2-7	-
CASIRLAGESNEQFF	TRBV7-8	TRBJ2-1	TRBD2
CASSLMGRTSTGELFF	TRBV7-3	TRBJ2-2	-